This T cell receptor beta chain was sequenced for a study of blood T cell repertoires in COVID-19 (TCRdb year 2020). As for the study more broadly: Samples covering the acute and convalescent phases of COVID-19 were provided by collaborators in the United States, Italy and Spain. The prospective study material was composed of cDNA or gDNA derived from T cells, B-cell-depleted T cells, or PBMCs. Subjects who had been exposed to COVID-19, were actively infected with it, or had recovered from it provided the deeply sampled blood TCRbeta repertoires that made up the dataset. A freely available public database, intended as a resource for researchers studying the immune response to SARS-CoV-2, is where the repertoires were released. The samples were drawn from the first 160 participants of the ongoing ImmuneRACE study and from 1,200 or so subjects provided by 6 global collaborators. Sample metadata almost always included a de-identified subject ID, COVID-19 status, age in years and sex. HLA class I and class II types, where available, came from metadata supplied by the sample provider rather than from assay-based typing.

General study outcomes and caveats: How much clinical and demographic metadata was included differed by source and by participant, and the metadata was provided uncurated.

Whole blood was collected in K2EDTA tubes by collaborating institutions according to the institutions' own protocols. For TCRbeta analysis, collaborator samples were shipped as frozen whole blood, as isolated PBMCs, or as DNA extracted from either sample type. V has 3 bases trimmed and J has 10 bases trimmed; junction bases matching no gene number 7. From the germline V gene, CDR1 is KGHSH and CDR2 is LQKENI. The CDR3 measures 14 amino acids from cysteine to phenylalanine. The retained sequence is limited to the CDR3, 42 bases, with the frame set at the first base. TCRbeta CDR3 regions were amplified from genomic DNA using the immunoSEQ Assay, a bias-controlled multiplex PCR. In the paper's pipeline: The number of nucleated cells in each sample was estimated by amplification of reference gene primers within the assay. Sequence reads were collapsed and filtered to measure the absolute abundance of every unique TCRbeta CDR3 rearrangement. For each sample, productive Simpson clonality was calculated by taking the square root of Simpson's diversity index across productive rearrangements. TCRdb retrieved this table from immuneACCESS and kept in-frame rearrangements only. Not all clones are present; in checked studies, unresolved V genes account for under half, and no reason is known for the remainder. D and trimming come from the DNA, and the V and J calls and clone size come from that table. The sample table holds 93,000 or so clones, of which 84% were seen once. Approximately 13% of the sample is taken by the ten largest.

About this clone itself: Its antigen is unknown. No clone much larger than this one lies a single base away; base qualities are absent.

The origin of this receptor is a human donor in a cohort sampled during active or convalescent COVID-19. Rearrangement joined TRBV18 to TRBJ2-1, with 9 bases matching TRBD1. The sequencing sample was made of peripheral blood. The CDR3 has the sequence CASSPGQGLREQFF. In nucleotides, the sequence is TGTGCCAGCTCACCGGGACAGGGTTTAAGGGAGCAGTTCTTC.